Reported below is one T cell receptor beta chain. What it recognizes is unknown. These data originate in a study of T-cell reconstitution after alpha-beta-depleted transplantation in children. The study, taken as a whole, reports: Day-60 TCRbeta diversity that was high in some patients was derived from surviving recipient T cells and thymic progenitors. Reportedly, alpha-beta T cells present about two months post-transplant originated from several hundred expanded clones of graft origin. By one year post-transplant, T-cell counts and diversity largely arose from T cells that were newly produced.

The germline V gene encodes CDR1 SGHRS and CDR2 YFSETQ. The CDR3 runs 15 residues. Trimming took 2 bases from V and 4 from J; bases not matched to a gene: 6. A library of TCRbeta sequences, prepared with unique molecular identifiers, was generated. A single record per CDR3 protein comes from TCRdb applying MiXCR to the PCR reads. The sample consists of about 110,000 distinct CDR3 sequences, approximately 6.4% of them appearing once. This sample comprised PBMCs, mostly from graft donor cells, obtained 360 days after TCRalphabeta/CD19-depleted stem cell transplant. The V and J genes are TRBV5-1 and TRBJ1-2; 9 nucleotides agree with TRBD1. This clonotype was obtained from a male patient between 2 and 15 years old who had a stem cell transplant for acute lymphoblastic leukemia, so the T cells may come from the graft donor. CDR3 region: CASSFGDRVLYGYTF. In nucleotides, the CDR3 is TGCGCCAGCAGCTTCGGGGACAGGGTTCTCTATGGCTACACCTTC. The full variable domain, its missing parts supplied by reference TRBV5-1 and TRBJ1-2, is KAGVTQTPRYLIKTRGQQVTLSCSPISGHRSVSWYQQTPGQGLQFLFEYFSETQRNKGNFPGRFSGRQFSNSRSEMNVSTLELGDSALYLCASSFGDRVLYGYTFGSGTRLTVV.